This TCR beta chain was sequenced for a study of regulatory T cells in long-lasting Graves disease (dated by TCRdb to the early 2020s). Describing the broader study: Antithyroid drugs had been taken for less than 3 months by newly diagnosed Graves' disease patients. This study used TCR sequencing and RNA sequencing of peripheral blood to compare persistent Graves' disease patients against newly diagnosed Graves' disease patients. The study was registered as a clinical trial and conducted in China. A total of roughly 33 samples underwent TCR sequencing: around 13 from persistent and about 20 from newly diagnosed Graves' disease patients.

The CDR3, from cysteine to phenylalanine, totals 17 residues. Here the CDR3 DNA is all that survives: 51 bases in frame from base 1. The germline V gene yields MGHDK for CDR1 and SYGVNS for CDR2. The germline V and J ends show losses of 6 bases and 6 bases respectively, and no gene match explains 16 bases of the junction. Worth noting for this clonotype: Its cognate antigen has yet to be identified. Base qualities were left out, and no much larger clone turns up one base away.

What the research found in general, with its limitations: Because the primary lesion, thyroid tissue, could not be accessed, the study looked at peripheral blood alone. Preferential use of TRBV28, TRBJ1-2 and TRBJ2-5 was observed in persistent disease, whereas TRBV20-1 and TRBJ2-1 were favored in newly diagnosed disease. The authors noted that the small sample size was a limitation that may lower accuracy. Sequencing and analysis were restricted to the TCR beta chain. Persistent Graves' disease patients showed lower TCR Shannon entropy and fewer highly expanded clones than newly diagnosed patients, suggesting clonal expansion. Patients with persistent disease shared more public clonotypes (around 2,500) than newly diagnosed patients did (966).

Libraries were built with multiplex PCR. The instrument given in TCRdb is Illumina HiSeq 4000. TCR beta libraries were built with iRepertoire HTBI primers and Arm-PCR amplification of CDR3 regions. PCR products were gel purified before sequencing. In the original analysis: Gene usage analysis of CDR3 amino acid clonotypes used the 62 TRBV and some 15 TRBJ segments found across samples. COPE and FqMerger were used to merge the filtered high-quality paired reads into contigs. BLAST was used to align contigs to the IMGT TRBV, TRBD and TRBJ reference genes, and CDR3 was defined following IMGT. Clonotypes above 0.1% frequency were classified as highly expanded clones. Shannon entropy was used to measure repertoire diversity, and the Gini coefficient was used to measure V-J evenness. Public clonotypes were defined as clonotypes shared by more than one individual. Starting from the raw public reads, TCRdb applied fastp trimming at Q25, assembled clones with MiXCR and retained in-frame beta chains. CDR3 protein duplicates are merged, each entry listing the most common genes and DNA. TCRdb's processing, not the authors', yielded these V and J calls. This sample comprises roughly 510,000 distinct CDR3 sequences, approximately 16% of them detected only once. Clones ranked in the top ten supply more than 10% of the sample.

What this sample's time point label stands for: newly diagnosed GD, antithyroid drugs for less than 3 months. RNA was extracted from PBMCs in TRIzol for both TCR sequencing and RNA sequencing. The diagnosis of Graves' disease was made according to American Thyroid Association guidelines. Patients were recruited from an endocrinology department in Xi'an, China. Each patient gave around 9.2 milliliters of peripheral blood, collected in an EDTA anticoagulant tube. Ficoll Paque Plus density gradient separation was used to isolate PBMCs, and no further T cell sorting was performed. An Agilent 2100 Bioanalyzer and agarose gel were used to check RNA quality, while a NanoDrop 2000 measured RNA concentration. This sample also belongs to another study, concerning T cells in Graves' hyperthyroidism and ophthalmopathy. From the second report: A patient counted as having stable Graves' hyperthyroidism if no progression to ophthalmopathy occurred over 18 months of follow-up. Hyperthyroidism patients were aged 18 to 65 years and newly diagnosed, with disease duration of less than 2 months. Patients with uncontrolled infections, other autoimmune diseases, pregnancy or lactation were excluded. Diagnoses relied on clinical symptoms, serum thyroxine and TRAb, thyroid ultrasound and orbital computed tomography. A first-round RT-PCR of the TCR CDR3 used the HTBI primer set with the Qiagen OneStep RT-PCR kit. Most expanded thyroid clonotypes (frequency above 0.001) were also detected in blood, suggesting blood repertoires may reflect thyroid immune responses. A 13 V-J signature model separated ophthalmopathy from stable hyperthyroidism, with roughly 88% sensitivity and approximately 81% specificity in cross-validation and 80%/75% in testing. In validation, progression to ophthalmopathy was predicted by the model with roughly 69% sensitivity and around 75% specificity, a median of roughly 6.4 months before onset. To identify distinguishing TCR V-J signatures, a discovery cohort of 100 or so patients was used, comprising some 45 with Graves' ophthalmopathy and around 60 with stable Graves' hyperthyroidism. An independent validation cohort of around 20 hyperthyroidism patients and about 16 patients who later progressed to ophthalmopathy tested prospective prediction of ophthalmopathy. The 100 discovery patients were randomly split 7:3 into training and test sets. Thyroid tissue and blood T-cell repertoires from several Graves' hyperthyroidism patients were also compared in the study. After sampling, hyperthyroidism patients received methimazole starting at 30 mg daily, and ophthalmopathy patients received high-dose intravenous methylprednisolone. A second multiplex PCR round built the libraries, followed by size selection and purification. The libraries were sequenced on an Illumina HiSeq2000 using paired-end 100 bp reads. SOAPnuke was used to process the raw data, removing reads that contained adapters or uncalled bases, had a mean Phred below 15, or lacked an exact match to the constant primer or identifier. High-quality paired reads were merged using COPE v1.2.5, and each unique nucleotide sequence was defined as a clonotype. Clonotypes were aligned to IMGT TRBV, TRBD and TRBJ reference segments using MiTCR v1.1. Analysis was restricted to V-J combinations with a frequency above 0.0001, which covered 99.2% of repertoires. The TCS score was defined as F50 (clonal expansion) divided by E x V (chaos), with BLOSUM62-based TCRdist calculated between CDR3 peptides within each V-J. Welch's t-statistics and random forest reduced roughly 530 V-J features to 10 to 15, which were used in a naive Bayes classifier (R e1071). No statistical method was used to fix the sample size in advance, and group allocation was not hidden from the investigators. The paper reports TCR Vbeta CDR3 sequencing of some 140 peripheral blood samples: some 44 ophthalmopathy, under 80 hyperthyroidism and 17 progressor patients.

This clonotype was obtained from a man between 18 and 29 years old with Graves disease. Donor details come from another sample of the same person, matched by shared clones. This receptor chain uses TRBV25-1 and TRBJ1-4, and 7 junctional nucleotides match TRBD1. This specimen consisted of peripheral blood mononuclear cells (PBMCs), obtained at new diagnosis, from a patient treated with antithyroid drugs. Read as DNA, the sequence is TGTGCCAGCAGCCCAAAGAGGTGGGGGACAGCCCATGAAAAACTGTTTTTT. Translated, it gives CASSPKRWGTAHEKLFF.